What follows are 20 T cell receptor beta chains derived from one specimen sequenced in a study of blood T cell repertoires in COVID-19. Libraries were prepared by immunoSEQ multiplex PCR; TCRdb keeps only in-frame clonotypes and omits some of them. This sample yields approximately 170,000 clones, of which around 81% are seen a single time; approximately 11% belongs to the top ten. The sequenced sample was peripheral blood. These receptors came from a man between 65 and 85 years old with active or convalescent COVID-19.

Written as DNA, the CDR3 is TGTGCCAGCAGTTTCAGGGTGGGGACTGAAGCTTTCTTT. Its protein is CASSFRVGTEAFF. J is TRBJ1-1 and V is TRBV12-3 or TRBV12-4, with TRBD1 as a possible D gene (5 bases). V lost 3 bases and J lost 5, with 10 bases in between. CDR3 length: 13 residues.

The gene calls are TRBV7-6 and TRBJ1-6; D perhaps matches TRBD1 (6 bases). The CDR3 spans 15 residues. The germline V gene has CDR1 SGHVS and CDR2 FNYEAQ. Trimming removed 5 bases at V and 6 bases at J, with 14 bases between. The CDR3 reads CASSPRQDGNSPLHF. CDR3 coding DNA: TGTGCCAGCAGCCCCCGACAGGACGGTAATTCACCCCTCCACTTT.

At least ten counts were recorded for this clone. This chain joins TRBV27 and TRBJ2-1; TRBD1 agrees at 9 bases. CDR1 is MNHEY and CDR2 is SMNVEV in the germline V gene (reference sequence). The CDR3 length is 14 residues. V dropped 5 bases and J dropped 8; count of bases not matched to a gene: 7. This CDR3 reads CASSHRGPVDEQFF. Written as DNA, the CDR3 is TGTGCCAGCAGTCACAGGGGGCCGGTGGATGAGCAGTTCTTC.

This clone was recorded once. The chain combines TRBV30 with TRBJ1-2, with D perhaps TRBD1 (5 bases). Germline V lookup: CDR1 GTSNPN, CDR2 SVGIG (reference sequence). The V end was cut by 3 bases, the J end by 8 bases, with 16 bases between. The CDR3 extends over 13 amino acids. In DNA, the CDR3 is TGTGCCTGGAGATCATTTTCAGGGTGGGGCTACACCTTC. It codes for CAWRSFSGWGYTF.

This clone was counted once. This chain links TRBV19 with TRBJ1-2, with D maybe TRBD1 (6 bases). Germline V CDR1 and CDR2: LNHDA, SQIVND (reference sequence). V was pared by 7 bases and J by 10 bases, with 16 bases between. The CDR3 covers 12 residues. This CDR3 is CASTPPTGHYTF. The CDR3 DNA sequence: TGTGCCAGTACCCCCCCGACAGGTCACTACACCTTC.

This clone was seen a few times. The chain employs TRBV27 and TRBJ2-7; D remains unclear. The V and J ends lost 0 bases and 6 bases respectively, with 9 bases between them. The CDR3 is 13 amino acids. CDR1 and CDR2 from the germline V gene are MNHEY and SMNVEV (reference sequence). CDR3 in DNA: TGTGCCAGCAGTTTATCTCCAGTCCGCGAGCAGTACTTC. Its translation is CASSLSPVREQYF.

With regard to this clone: Other DNA sequences within the sample encode an identical CDR3. J is TRBJ2-5 and V is TRBV18; tentatively, D is TRBD1 (5 bases). Per germline, CDR1 KGHSH and CDR2 LQKENI. V lost 3 bases and J lost 1, with 9 bases in between. The CDR3 is 14 residues long. As DNA, the CDR3 is TGTGCCAGCTCACCCGACAGAGCCCAAGAGACCCAGTACTTC. It yields the protein CASSPDRAQETQYF.

This chain uses TRBV11-2 with TRBJ1-5, with 10 bases aligning to TRBD1. Trimming at V came to 3 bases and at J to 4 bases, leaving 0 bases not matched to a gene. This CDR3 is 14 amino acids long. Germline lookup yields CDR1 SGHAT and CDR2 FQNNGV. CDR3 sequence reads: CASSLDRGNQPQHF. The DNA for the CDR3 is TGTGCCAGCAGCTTGGACAGGGGGAATCAGCCCCAGCATTTT. Variable domain in full (rest from reference TRBV11-2 and TRBJ1-5): EAGVAQSPRYKIIEKRQSVAFWCNPISGHATLYWYQQILGQGPKLLIQFQNNGVVDDSQLPKDRFSAERLKGVDSTLKIQPAKLEDSAVYLCASSLDRGNQPQHFGDGTRLSIL.

V and J are TRBV6-2 or TRBV6-3 and TRBJ2-7, with D tentatively TRBD1 (6 bases). V dropped 2 bases and J dropped 4 bases, with 6 bases sitting between them. This CDR3 has 12 residues. Germline CDR1 and CDR2: MNHEY and SVGEGT. The CDR3 reads CASSYRGYEQYF. The CDR3 DNA is TGTGCCAGCAGTTACAGGGGGTACGAGCAGTACTTC.

J is TRBJ1-5 and V is TRBV6-2 or TRBV6-3; TRBD1 matches 9 bases. CDR1 and CDR2 (germline): MNHEY, SVGEGT. J was trimmed by 7 bases and V by 0 bases; bases with no gene match: 4. The CDR3 contains 15 residues. CDR3 loop: CASSYSNRGQQPQHF. The CDR3 nucleotides are TGTGCCAGCAGTTACTCGAACAGGGGGCAACAGCCCCAGCATTTT.

The rearrangement uses TRBV13 and TRBJ2-1; a possible D gene is TRBD1 (5 bases). The CDR3 is 18 amino acids. Deletions cut 0 bases from V and 5 bases from J, with 20 bases between. The germline gives CDR1 PRHDT, CDR2 FYEKMQ (reference sequence). CDR3 amino acids: CASSLGTWTTRLNNEQFF. In DNA, the CDR3 is TGTGCCAGCAGCTTAGGCACCTGGACAACCAGACTGAACAATGAGCAGTTCTTC.

V and J are TRBV2 and TRBJ1-4, with D maybe TRBD1 (5 bases). Germline V gives CDR1 SNHLY, CDR2 FYNNEI. Trimming cost V 6 bases and J 8 bases, with 13 bases left between them. The CDR3 is 13 amino acids. The CDR3 spells CASRLTVAEKLFF. The CDR3 coding sequence is TGTGCCAGCAGGCTGACAGTGGCAGAAAAACTGTTTTTT.

V and J are TRBV4-3 and TRBJ2-5; D is unresolved. CDR3 length: 14 residues. Germline V gives CDR1 LGHNA, CDR2 YSLEER. V lost 1 base, J lost 0 bases, and 6 bases lay in between. CDR3 loop: CASSQGQYQETQYF. CDR3 DNA: TGCGCCAGCAGCCAAGGGCAGTACCAAGAGACCCAGTACTTC.

This sequence joins TRBV18 and TRBJ2-1; 9 positions agree with TRBD1. This CDR3 contains 16 residues. CDR1 KGHSH and CDR2 LQKENI come from the germline V gene. Losses at the gene ends were 0 bases for V and 6 bases for J; bases not matched to a gene: 6. The CDR3 loop is CASSPPGTGFSNEQFF. CDR3 in DNA: TGTGCCAGCTCACCACCCGGGACAGGGTTTTCCAATGAGCAGTTCTTC.

The J gene is TRBJ2-5, the V gene TRBV19; D not certain. Germline assignment: CDR1 LNHDA and CDR2 SQIVND (reference sequence). V was pared by 4 bases and J by 1 base, with 13 bases between. The CDR3 is 15 amino acids. DNA of the CDR3: TGTGCCAGTAGTACCGGTGGGCAAATCCAAGAGACCCAGTACTTC. It is translated as CASSTGGQIQETQYF. Combining the CDR3 with reference TRBV19 and TRBJ2-5 gives the whole variable domain DGGITQSPKYLFRKEGQNVTLSCEQNLNHDAMYWYRQDPGQGLRLIYYSQIVNDFQKGDIAEGYSVSREKKESFPLTVTSAQKNPTAFYLCASSTGGQIQETQYFGPGTRLLVL.

The gene calls are TRBV3-1 (or the pseudogene TRBV3-2) and TRBJ2-5, with 8 bases lining up with TRBD1. Trimming removed 6 bases from V and 5 bases from J; junction bases left unmatched: 11. The CDR3 sequence is 15 residues long. CDR1 LGHDT and CDR2 YNNKEL come from the germline V gene (reference sequence). The CDR3 region has the DNA TGTGCCAGCAGTCGAACAGGGGGTTTTTCCGAGACCCAGTACTTC. As protein: CASSRTGGFSETQYF.

The chain joins TRBV5-1 to TRBJ2-1; TRBD1 aligns across 8 bases. From germline, CDR1 is SGHRS and CDR2 YFSETQ. The junction had 3 bases not matched to a gene; V was cut back by 4 bases and J by 3 bases. The CDR3 loop spans 14 amino acids. CDR3 amino acids: CASSAGTGYNEQFF. CDR3 DNA sequence: TGCGCCAGCAGCGCCGGGACAGGCTACAATGAGCAGTTCTTC.

This sequence joins TRBV10-1 and TRBJ2-2; 7 nucleotides match TRBD2. After removal of 2 bases from V and 7 bases from J, the junction contained 7 bases not matched to a gene. The germline gives CDR1 WNHNN, CDR2 SYGVQD (reference sequence). This CDR3 comprises 15 residues. The CDR3 spells CASSERRGFGGELFF. For the CDR3, the DNA is TGCGCCAGCAGTGAGAGGCGGGGGTTCGGCGGGGAGCTGTTTTTT.

The chain carries TRBV20-1 and TRBJ2-1; D ambiguous. The CDR3 is made up of 11 amino acids. Germline CDR1 DFQATT, CDR2 SNEGSKA (reference sequence). Between the trimmed V and J ends, which lost 0 bases and 13 bases, there was a span of 10 bases. The CDR3 loop reads CSARETIDQFF. DNA for the CDR3: TGCAGTGCTAGAGAAACAATTGATCAGTTCTTC.

J is TRBJ2-6 and V is TRBV5-1, with 15 bases aligning to TRBD2. This CDR3 region has 20 residues. The trim removed 4 bases at V and 2 bases at J, leaving 10 bases unmatched. Germline V gene lookup returns CDR1 SGHRS and CDR2 YFSETQ. This CDR3 reads CASSDPVRTSGGAGANVLTF. The DNA of the CDR3 is TGCGCCAGCAGCGACCCAGTCCGGACTAGCGGGGGGGCTGGGGCCAACGTCCTGACTTTC.